This TCR beta chain was captured by sequencing in a study of identical twins. Study-wide results and limits: Cross-sectional statistical analysis, not tracking of the same donors, underpinned the conclusions.

TCRdb redid the calling of the 5' RACE reads with MiXCR, one entry per CDR3 protein. This table holds some 790,000 distinct CDR3 sequences, about 20% found once. V was cut by 3 bases and J by 2 bases, with 9 bases left in between. Germline CDR1 SGHRS, CDR2 YFSETQ. This CDR3 contains 13 residues. Comment on this clonotype: Its specificity is unknown.

The same sample was also studied in work on T cells expressing NK-cell markers. That study adds: Just one sequenced donor of eight was HCMV-seronegative, while seven were seropositive. Among a handful of donors, these clonotypes also ranked first in the CD3+CD56-NKG2C+ fraction.

The receptor was isolated from a woman aged 18-29 years in good health. Sequencing used PBMCs. The chain uses TRBV5-1 and TRBJ2-7; D gene ambiguous. CDR3 bases: TGCGCCAGCAGCTGGTCTGGGACCTACGAGCAGTACTTC. Residues: CASSWSGTYEQYF.